Given below is one T cell receptor beta chain in context. Its antigen is unknown. The table came from immunoSEQ multiplex PCR; TCRdb's copy has only in-frame clones and leaves some out. The sample records tens of thousands of clones, about 93% being singletons. The sample comes from a study of cytomegalovirus exposure and HLA in healthy donors. Study outcomes and limitations: A subsequent analysis found that TCR clusters from the first cohort also tended to co-occur in the approximately 130 validation repertoires, with approximately 95% of cluster scores above 0.

CDR3 length: 16 amino acids. Per germline, CDR1 SGDLS and CDR2 YYNGEE. V lost 3 bases to trimming and J lost 0 bases, with 12 bases between them. The TCR originated in a young man in good health and CMV-seronegative. This chain uses TRBV9 with TRBJ2-2; D is possibly TRBD2 (6 bases). The sample comprised PBMCs. This CDR3 is CASSATSSPNTGELFF. For the CDR3, the DNA is TGTGCCAGCAGCGCAACTAGCAGCCCGAACACCGGGGAGCTGTTTTTT.